These 10 T cell receptor beta chains share one sample of origin, sequenced in a study of regulatory T cells in long-lasting Graves disease. Time point indicated: persistent/refractory GD, antithyroid drugs over 5 years with positive TRAb. From RNA extracted from PBMCs, the TCR library was made. Building the TCR beta libraries relied on iRepertoire HTBI primers, and CDR3 regions underwent Arm-PCR. TCRdb recomputed calls from the multiplex PCR reads with MiXCR, one row per CDR3 protein. The sample consists of fewer than 550,000 distinct CDR3 sequences, roughly a fifth of them appearing once. The sample in question was peripheral blood mononuclear cells (PBMCs), obtained when the disease was refractory, from a patient treated with antithyroid drugs. These receptors all stem from a female donor with Graves disease.

The table lists this clonotype with a few counts. The V call is TRBV3-1, the J call TRBJ2-5; unclear D gene. The CDR3 consists of 15 residues. The V end was cut by 3 bases, the J end by 4 bases, with 15 bases between. Germline V gene data show CDR1 as LGHDT and CDR2 as YNNKEL (reference sequence). CDR3: CASSHYPSVGETQYF. The CDR3 DNA is TGTGCCAGCAGCCACTACCCATCAGTGGGAGAGACCCAGTACTTC.

The V gene is TRBV29-1, the J gene TRBJ1-1; the D is unclear. The V gene's germline CDR1 is SQVTM and CDR2 ANQGSEA. The CDR3 extends over 13 amino acids. V lost 7 bases to trimming and J lost 4 bases, with 16 bases between them. The CDR3 region has the DNA TGCAGCGGCGGAGGGAAGTTGGTCACTGAAGCTTTCTTT. Its protein product is CSGGGKLVTEAFF.

In its sample, this clonotype was seen a few times. V and J are TRBV30 and TRBJ2-7, with D perhaps matching TRBD2 (7 bases). The CDR3 runs to 15 residues. Trimming pared 0 bases from V and 4 bases from J, leaving 16 bases between. Per germline, CDR1 GTSNPN and CDR2 SVGIG (reference sequence). In DNA, the CDR3 is TGTGCCTGGAGTGTACCCCTCAGGGGAGGGTACGAGCAGTACTTC. Residues: CAWSVPLRGGYEQYF.

This clonotype occurred many times. The chain employs TRBV2 and TRBJ2-2; D uncertain. Germline V gene data show CDR1 as SNHLY and CDR2 as FYNNEI. V was shortened by 5 bases and J by 7 bases, with 8 bases between the two germline ends. This CDR3 comprises 12 residues. CDR3 protein: CASSLDDGELFF. In nucleotides, the CDR3 is TGTGCCAGCAGTTTGGACGACGGGGAGCTGTTTTTT.

This clonotype was counted only a few times. The chain couples TRBV6-2 or TRBV6-3 to TRBJ2-7; D ambiguous. V was pared by 1 base and J by 7 bases, with 14 bases between. The V gene's germline CDR1 is MNHEY and CDR2 SVGEGT. This CDR3 contains 14 residues. In DNA, the CDR3 is TGTGCCAGCAGTTACTTGGTTGGCTGGGATGAGCAGTACTTC. It specifies CASSYLVGWDEQYF.

This clonotype came up many times. CDR3 coding DNA: TGTGCCACCAGTGATCCGGGACAGGGCAATCAGCCCCAGCATTTT. Its protein is CATSDPGQGNQPQHF. This chain uses TRBV24-1 with TRBJ1-5; 8 positions agree with TRBD1. Germline CDR1 and CDR2: KGHDR and SFDVKD. Trimming at V came to 3 bases and at J to 2 bases, leaving 2 bases not matched to a gene. This CDR3 contains 15 residues.

This clonotype was seen repeatedly, ten times or more. V and J are TRBV24-1 and TRBJ1-1; no firm D call. The CDR3 is 15 amino acids. V lost 4 bases to trimming and J lost 1 base, with 12 bases between them. Per the germline V gene, CDR1 is KGHDR and CDR2 is SFDVKD. CDR3 protein: CATSDGGRPNTEAFF. The CDR3 DNA sequence: TGTGCCACCAGTGACGGCGGAAGACCGAACACTGAAGCTTTCTTT.

This clonotype came up a few times. This CDR3 is CAIRPDGVANTGELFF. CDR3 nucleotides: TGTGCCATCAGGCCCGACGGGGTAGCGAACACCGGGGAGCTGTTTTTT. This chain joins TRBV10-3 and TRBJ2-2, with D perhaps matching TRBD2 (5 bases). The CDR3 is 16 residues long. The ends were cut back, 6 bases at V and 0 bases at J, with 14 bases in the middle. Germline values: CDR1 ENHRY, CDR2 SYGVKD.

This clonotype was seen more than once but under ten times. V gene TRBV6-2 or TRBV6-3 combines with J gene TRBJ2-1, with a tentative D call TRBD2 (7 bases). Germline V gives CDR1 MNHEY, CDR2 SVGEGT. The CDR3 is made up of 17 amino acids. The V gene lost 0 bases and the J gene lost 10 bases, with 22 bases spanning the gap. CDR3 region: CASSYSPGGPVEGEQFF. Written as DNA, the CDR3 is TGTGCCAGCAGTTACTCCCCCGGGGGGCCTGTCGAGGGGGAGCAGTTCTTC.

The chain is built from TRBV10-3 and TRBJ1-6; no reliable D call. The CDR3 extends over 15 amino acids. V was pared by 4 bases and J by 7 bases, with 14 bases between. Germline assignment: CDR1 ENHRY and CDR2 SYGVKD. The CDR3 region is CAISADSGDNSPLHF. The DNA for the CDR3 is TGTGCCATCAGTGCGGACTCAGGAGACAATTCACCCCTCCACTTT.